The 23 T cell receptor beta chains below come from one sample, sequenced in a study of blood T cells in healthy people across ages. Next came a second PCR, run for about 6 to 12 cycles, which used a sample-barcoded 5' primer along with a J-beta primer mix. TCRdb re-called the 5' RACE reads with MiXCR, one entry per CDR3 protein. The table includes around 670,000 distinct CDR3 sequences, approximately 30% detected once. Sample: blood. The receptors originated from an elderly woman in good health.

To note about this clonotype: Just one base apart from a much larger clone, this may be a read error. The chain carries TRBV7-9 and TRBJ2-3; D gene uncertain. CDR1 is SEHNR, CDR2 FQNEAQ, per germline (reference sequence). The V end lost 5 bases, the J end lost 2 bases, and 11 bases lay between the germline ends. The CDR3 loop spans 14 amino acids. CDR3 protein: CASSQFLSTDTQYF. The CDR3 DNA reads TGTGCCAGCAGCCAATTCCTTTCCACAGATACGCAGTATTTT.

The chain is built from TRBV24-1 and TRBJ2-1, with 7 nucleotides matching TRBD1. CDR1 and CDR2 from the germline V gene are KGHDR and SFDVKD. V was pared by 2 bases and J by 2 bases, with 2 bases of the junction left unmatched. The CDR3 has 15 residues. The CDR3 DNA reads as TGTGCCACCAGTGATTCCAGGGGGACCTACAATGAGCAGTTCTTC. This translates into CATSDSRGTYNEQFF.

The chain couples TRBV20-1 to TRBJ1-1; the D gene is possibly TRBD1 (5 bases). The ends were cut back, 6 bases at V and 0 bases at J, with 14 bases in the middle. CDR3 length: 14 amino acids. Germline lookup yields CDR1 DFQATT and CDR2 SNEGSKA (reference sequence). The CDR3 nucleotides read TGCAGTGCCCGCGTCGGGGCAGTGAACACTGAAGCTTTCTTT. Translation gives CSARVGAVNTEAFF.

This clonotype has ten or more counts. The V gene is TRBV9, the J gene TRBJ1-2, with D tentatively TRBD1 (5 bases). Germline V CDR1 and CDR2: SGDLS, YYNGEE. The CDR3 spans 15 residues. V shed 0 bases and J shed 4 bases, with 13 bases lying between them. Here the CDR3 reads CASSVGAGPVYGYTF. In DNA, the CDR3 is TGTGCCAGCAGCGTAGGAGCAGGGCCGGTCTATGGCTACACCTTC.

This clonotype was seen at least ten times. The rearrangement links TRBV30 to TRBJ2-5; 8 bases agree with TRBD2. Per germline, CDR1 GTSNPN and CDR2 SVGIG (reference sequence). This CDR3 region has 13 residues. V was clipped by 4 bases and J by 1 base; unmatched bases: 2. The CDR3 nucleotides are TGTGCCTGGACCCTAGCGGGCCAAGAGACCCAGTACTTC. This translates into CAWTLAGQETQYF.

Regarding this clonotype: The junction departs from the called germline gene at one end, perhaps through a read error. This rearrangement joins TRBV7-9 to TRBJ1-1; weak D call: TRBD1 (5 bases). Germline CDR1 and CDR2: SEHNR and FQNEAQ (reference sequence). The CDR3 has 15 residues. The CDR3 here is CAGSSPVGVNTEAFF. In DNA form, the CDR3 reads TGTGCCGGCAGCTCGCCGGTAGGGGTTAACACTGAAGCTTTCTTT.

The table lists this clonotype with many counts. The chain employs TRBV20-1 and TRBJ2-5; 11 bases are shared with TRBD2. V gave up 1 base and J gave up 4 bases; unmatched junction bases: 20. There are 20 residues in the CDR3. Germline V gene sequence: CDR1 DFQATT, CDR2 SNEGSKA (reference sequence). CDR3 residues: CSARASLPQLAGGLLETQYF. The CDR3 DNA sequence: TGCAGTGCTAGAGCCTCCCTGCCCCAGCTAGCGGGGGGTCTTTTAGAGACCCAGTACTTC.

Many counts were recorded for this clonotype. The J gene is TRBJ2-1, the V gene TRBV30; 7 nucleotides agree with TRBD1. Germline lookup yields CDR1 GTSNPN and CDR2 SVGIG (reference sequence). Trimming took 3 bases from V and 7 from J; bases not matched to a gene: 12. This CDR3 spans 15 amino acids. This chain's CDR3 is CAWSRGQDPSNEQFF. The CDR3 nucleotides read TGTGCCTGGAGCCGCGGACAGGACCCTTCTAATGAGCAGTTCTTC.

This clonotype appeared many times. The chain employs TRBV27 and TRBJ2-1, with TRBD2 matching over 9 bases. The V gene end was trimmed by 10 bases and the J gene end by 2 bases; junction bases not matched to a gene: 6. CDR3 length: 14 residues. Germline loops: CDR1 MNHEY, CDR2 SMNVEV (reference sequence). CDR3 nucleotide sequence: TGTGCCACCCGGACTAGCGATCCCTACAATGAGCAGTTCTTC. It translates to CATRTSDPYNEQFF.

This clonotype was counted at least ten times. This chain links TRBV7-2 with TRBJ1-1; D unclear. In germline, CDR1 is SGHTA, CDR2 FQGNSA. Trimming took off 0 bases at V and 6 bases at J, with 8 bases between the two ends. This CDR3 is built from 13 residues. For the CDR3, the DNA is TGTGCCAGCAGCTTAGCCGGCCGGGCTGAAGCTTTCTTT. Translated: CASSLAGRAEAFF. The entire variable domain, with the rest obtained from reference TRBV7-2 and TRBJ1-1, is as follows: GAGVSQSPSNKVTEKGKDVELRCDPISGHTALYWYRQSLGQGLEFLIYFQGNSAPDKSGLPSDRFSAERTGGSVSTLTIQRTQQEDSAVYLCASSLAGRAEAFFGQGTRLTVV.

Details on this clonotype: A much larger clone differs by one base, so this may be a read error. The chain couples TRBV3-1 to TRBJ1-2; 8 bases fit TRBD1. CDR1 and CDR2 from the germline V gene are LGHDT and YNNKEL (reference sequence). This CDR3 has 19 residues. Losses at the gene ends were 4 bases for V and 4 bases for J; bases not matched to a gene: 20. CDR3 sequence (DNA): TGTGCCAGCAGCCCGGACCACCGGGACAGGAGACAACAACCCTATGGCTACACCTTC. Its translation: CASSPDHRDRRQQPYGYTF. Filled out from reference TRBV3-1 and TRBJ1-2, the complete variable domain reads DTAVSQTPKYLVTQMGNDKSIKCEQNLGHDTMYWYKQDSKKFLKIMFSYNNKELIINETVPNRFSPKSPDKAHLNLHINSLELGDSAVYFCASSPDHRDRRQQPYGYTFGSGTRLTVV.

This clonotype was counted ten times or more. The DNA for the CDR3 is TGCAGTGCCTTACTAGCGGGGGTCACAGATACGCAGTATTTT. This translates into CSALLAGVTDTQYF. The rearrangement links TRBV20-1 to TRBJ2-3; 11 nucleotides align to TRBD2. Germline CDR1 reads DFQATT; CDR2 reads SNEGSKA (reference sequence). This CDR3 comprises 14 residues. V shed 6 bases, J shed 2 bases, and the junction held 4 bases outside the gene matches.

This clonotype was observed a few times. The V call is TRBV5-1, the J call TRBJ1-1; 7 bases match TRBD1. Germline CDR1 reads SGHRS; CDR2 reads YFSETQ. The ends lost 4 bases at V and 4 bases at J; junction bases unmatched: 10. CDR3 size: 15 residues. The CDR3 DNA follows: TGCGCCAGCAGCCGGATACAGGGGCCTGGCACTGAAGCTTTCTTT. The encoded protein is CASSRIQGPGTEAFF.

The chain has TRBV12-3 or TRBV12-4 and TRBJ1-1, with 8 positions matching TRBD1. CDR3 length: 14 amino acids. J gave up 5 bases and V 7 bases, and 9 bases lay outside the gene matches. CDR3 sequence: CASTPGQGRTEAFF. The CDR3 DNA reads TGTGCCAGCACCCCCGGACAGGGAAGAACTGAAGCTTTCTTT.

This clonotype was seen ten or more times. This may be a read error, as it is one base from a much larger clone. In nucleotides, the CDR3 is TGTGCCATCAGGGCCCCGGGACTAGGCGACAATGAGCAGTACTTC. It yields the protein CAIRAPGLGDNEQYF. The rearrangement joins TRBV10-3 to TRBJ2-5, with 8 bases identical to TRBD2. Trimming removed 6 bases from V and 11 bases from J; junction bases left unmatched: 17. Germline V lookup: CDR1 ENHRY, CDR2 SYGVKD. This CDR3 spans 15 amino acids.

This clonotype was counted many times. The V and J genes are TRBV20-1 and TRBJ2-3, with 7 bases matching TRBD2. The CDR3 totals 13 residues. The V and J ends lost 5 bases and 2 bases, in that order; junction bases with no gene match: 4. Germline V gene data show CDR1 as DFQATT and CDR2 as SNEGSKA (reference sequence). This CDR3 is CSALGGYTDTQYF. In DNA form, the CDR3 reads TGCAGTGCTCTCGGGGGGTACACAGATACGCAGTATTTT.

The rearrangement links TRBV5-6 to TRBJ1-1, with 9 bases that match TRBD1. V shed 8 bases, J shed 2 bases, and the junction held 13 bases outside the gene matches. Germline V gene sequence: CDR1 SGHDT, CDR2 YYEEEE. The CDR3 has 16 residues. Here the CDR3 reads CASSYSGTGTNTEAFF. In DNA, the CDR3 is TGTGCCAGTAGTTACTCAGGGACAGGGACTAACACTGAAGCTTTCTTT.

Many counts were recorded for this clonotype. The V gene is TRBV30, the J gene TRBJ1-1, with D possibly being TRBD1 (5 bases). The CDR3 length is 12 residues. The ends were cut back, 0 bases at V and 7 bases at J, with 9 bases in the middle. Germline loops: CDR1 GTSNPN, CDR2 SVGIG (reference sequence). CDR3: CAWSVRGGEAFF. DNA of the CDR3: TGTGCCTGGAGTGTACGGGGGGGTGAAGCTTTCTTT.

This clonotype was counted at least ten times. The J gene is TRBJ2-3, the V gene TRBV20-1; 8 positions agree with TRBD1. Trimming took 6 bases from V and 3 from J; bases not matched to a gene: 11. Germline loops: CDR1 DFQATT, CDR2 SNEGSKA (reference sequence). This CDR3 has 15 amino acids. This CDR3 is CSATPPRGRTDTQYF. The CDR3 region has the DNA TGCAGTGCCACCCCCCCCAGGGGGCGTACAGATACGCAGTATTTT.

This clonotype was detected many times. The chain uses TRBV27 and TRBJ2-3; 8 bases match TRBD2. The CDR3 totals 16 residues. Germline V CDR1 and CDR2: MNHEY, SMNVEV (reference sequence). Unmatched junction bases numbered 7, after V lost 5 bases and J lost 0 bases. The CDR3, as DNA: TGTGCCAGCAGTCGACGGACTAGCACAAGCACAGATACGCAGTATTTT. This sequence encodes CASSRRTSTSTDTQYF.

The chain is built from TRBV20-1 and TRBJ1-2; weak D call: TRBD1 (6 bases). Germline CDR1 DFQATT, CDR2 SNEGSKA (reference sequence). Between the trimmed V and J ends, which lost 5 bases and 8 bases, there was a span of 12 bases. The CDR3 is made up of 11 amino acids. This CDR3 reads CSAVDSPGYTF. CDR3 coding DNA: TGCAGTGCTGTGGACAGCCCCGGCTACACCTTC.

V gene TRBV28 combines with J gene TRBJ2-7, with TRBD1 matching over 7 bases. In germline, CDR1 is MDHEN, CDR2 SYDVKM. The CDR3 sequence is 16 residues long. The trim removed 0 bases at V and 2 bases at J, leaving 7 bases unmatched. The CDR3 sequence: CASSLWGAQGTYEQYF. For the CDR3, the DNA is TGTGCCAGCAGTTTATGGGGCGCACAGGGGACCTACGAGCAGTACTTC. Complete variable domain (other parts from reference TRBV28 and TRBJ2-7): DVKVTQSSRYLVKRTGEKVFLECVQDMDHENMFWYRQDPGLGLRLIYFSYDVKMKEKGDIPEGYSVSREKKERFSLILESASTNQTSMYLCASSLWGAQGTYEQYFGPGTRLTVT.

This clonotype was detected ten times or more. The rearrangement uses TRBV6-2 or TRBV6-3 and TRBJ2-1; TRBD2 matches at 16 bases. The CDR3 extends over 21 amino acids. Germline CDR1 is MNHEY and CDR2 is SVGEGT. Trimming took 0 bases from V and 0 from J; bases not matched to a gene: 8. CDR3 residues: CASSYSSGLAGGLLSYNEQFF. DNA for the CDR3: TGTGCCAGCAGTTACTCATCGGGACTAGCGGGGGGGCTACTCTCCTACAATGAGCAGTTCTTC.